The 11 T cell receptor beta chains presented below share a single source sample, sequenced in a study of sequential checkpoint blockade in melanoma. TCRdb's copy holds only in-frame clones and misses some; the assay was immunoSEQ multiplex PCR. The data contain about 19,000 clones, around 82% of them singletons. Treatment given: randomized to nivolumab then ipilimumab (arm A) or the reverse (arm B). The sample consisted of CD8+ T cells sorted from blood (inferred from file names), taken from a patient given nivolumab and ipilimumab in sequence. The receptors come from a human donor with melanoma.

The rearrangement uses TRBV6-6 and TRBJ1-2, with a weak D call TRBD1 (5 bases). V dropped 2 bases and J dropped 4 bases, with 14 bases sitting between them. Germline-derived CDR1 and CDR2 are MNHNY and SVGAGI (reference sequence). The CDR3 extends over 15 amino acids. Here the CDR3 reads CASSYRGEGTYGYTF. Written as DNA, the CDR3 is TGTGCCAGCAGTTACCGAGGGGAGGGGACCTATGGCTACACCTTC.

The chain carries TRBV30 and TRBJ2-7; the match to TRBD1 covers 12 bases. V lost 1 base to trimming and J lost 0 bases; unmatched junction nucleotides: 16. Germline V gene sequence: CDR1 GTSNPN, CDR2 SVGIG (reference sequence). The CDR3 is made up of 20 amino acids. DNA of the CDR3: TGTGCCTGGAGTGGACGCCGGGGACAGGGGGCACTAAATGGCTCCTACGAGCAGTACTTC. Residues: CAWSGRRGQGALNGSYEQYF. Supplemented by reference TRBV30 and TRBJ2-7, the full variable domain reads SQTIHQWPATLVQPVGSPLSLECTVEGTSNPNLYWYRQAAGRGLQLLFYSVGIGQISSEVPQNLSASRPQDRQFILSSKKLLLSDSGFYLCAWSGRRGQGALNGSYEQYFGPGTRLTVT.

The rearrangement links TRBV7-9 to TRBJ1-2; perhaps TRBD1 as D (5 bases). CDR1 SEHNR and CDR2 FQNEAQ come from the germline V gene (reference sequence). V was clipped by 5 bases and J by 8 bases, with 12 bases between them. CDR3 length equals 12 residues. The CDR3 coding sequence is TGTGCCAGCAGCGCGGACAAAAGCGGCTACACCTTC. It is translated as CASSADKSGYTF.

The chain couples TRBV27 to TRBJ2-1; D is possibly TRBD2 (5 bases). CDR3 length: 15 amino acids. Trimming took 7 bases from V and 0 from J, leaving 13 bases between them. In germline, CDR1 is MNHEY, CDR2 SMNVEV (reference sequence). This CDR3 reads CASTLSGTSYNEQFF. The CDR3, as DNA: TGTGCCAGCACTCTAAGCGGTACCTCCTACAATGAGCAGTTCTTC.

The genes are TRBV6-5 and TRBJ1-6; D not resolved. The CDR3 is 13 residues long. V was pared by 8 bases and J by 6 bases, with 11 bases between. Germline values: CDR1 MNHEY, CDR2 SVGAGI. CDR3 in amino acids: CASGPKINSPLHF. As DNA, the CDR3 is TGTGCCAGCGGGCCAAAGATTAATTCACCCCTCCACTTT.

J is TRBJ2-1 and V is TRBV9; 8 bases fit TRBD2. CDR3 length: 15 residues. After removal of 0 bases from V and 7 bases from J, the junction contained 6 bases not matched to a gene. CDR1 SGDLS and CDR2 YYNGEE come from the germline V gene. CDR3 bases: TGTGCCAGCAGCGTAGCGGGGGGGCCTTTAAATGAGCAGTTCTTC. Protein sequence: CASSVAGGPLNEQFF. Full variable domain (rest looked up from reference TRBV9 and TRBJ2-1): DSGVTQTPKHLITATGQRVTLRCSPRSGDLSVYWYQQSLDQGLQFLIQYYNGEERAKGNILERFSAQQFPDLHSELNLSSLELGDSALYFCASSVAGGPLNEQFFGPGTRLTVL.

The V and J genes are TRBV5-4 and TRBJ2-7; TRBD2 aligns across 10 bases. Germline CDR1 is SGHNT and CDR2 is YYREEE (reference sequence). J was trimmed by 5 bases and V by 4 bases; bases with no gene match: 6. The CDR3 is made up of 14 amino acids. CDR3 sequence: CASSTGLAENEQYF. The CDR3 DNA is TGTGCCAGCAGCACAGGACTAGCGGAGAACGAGCAGTACTTC.

The CDR3 nucleotides are TGTGCCAGCAATCAAGGGGGGACAGGGGGCTACAATGAGCAGTTCTTC. Translating gives CASNQGGTGGYNEQFF. V usage is TRBV27 and J usage is TRBJ2-1; 11 bases agree with TRBD1. Germline CDR1 MNHEY, CDR2 SMNVEV (reference sequence). The CDR3 loop spans 16 amino acids. Trimming cost V 7 bases and J 3 bases; bases outside gene matches: 8.

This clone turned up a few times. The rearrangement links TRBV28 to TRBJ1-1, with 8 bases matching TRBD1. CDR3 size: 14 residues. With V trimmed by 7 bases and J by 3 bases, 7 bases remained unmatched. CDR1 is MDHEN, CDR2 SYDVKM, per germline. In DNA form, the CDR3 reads TGTGCCAGCAATGTGGCAGGGGGCGACACTGAAGCTTTCTTT. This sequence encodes CASNVAGGDTEAFF.

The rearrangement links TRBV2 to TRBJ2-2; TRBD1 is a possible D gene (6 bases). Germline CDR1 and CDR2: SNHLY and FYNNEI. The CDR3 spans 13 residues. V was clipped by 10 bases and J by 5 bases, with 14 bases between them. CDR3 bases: TGTGCCACAGACCGGCAGGGGACCGGGGAGCTGTTTTTT. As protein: CATDRQGTGELFF.

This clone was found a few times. This chain's CDR3 is CASSDRALYNSPLHF. CDR3 nucleotide sequence: TGTGCCAGCAGTGACAGGGCTCTGTATAATTCACCCCTCCACTTT. The V call is TRBV28, the J call TRBJ1-6; 7 bases are shared with TRBD1. With 5 bases clipped from V and 4 bases from J, the junction kept 5 bases outside the gene matches. Per germline, CDR1 MDHEN and CDR2 SYDVKM. The CDR3 loop spans 15 amino acids.